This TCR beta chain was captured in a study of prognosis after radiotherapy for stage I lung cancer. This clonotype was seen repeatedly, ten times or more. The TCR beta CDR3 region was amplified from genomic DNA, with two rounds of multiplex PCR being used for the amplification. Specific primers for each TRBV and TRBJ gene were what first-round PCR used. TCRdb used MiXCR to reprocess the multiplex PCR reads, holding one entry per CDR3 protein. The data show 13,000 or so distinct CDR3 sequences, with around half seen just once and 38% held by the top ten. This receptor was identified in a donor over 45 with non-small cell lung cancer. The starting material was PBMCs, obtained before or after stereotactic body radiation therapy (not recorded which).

This CDR3 is CASSLDAGGVRETQYF. Here the CDR3 DNA reads TGTGCCAGCAGCTTAGACGCGGGAGGGGTGAGAGAGACCCAGTACTTC. V and J are TRBV7-2 and TRBJ2-5; 9 nucleotides match TRBD2. The CDR3 runs 16 residues. Per germline, CDR1 SGHTA and CDR2 FQGNSA. Trimming cost V 1 base and J 4 bases; bases outside gene matches: 7. Together with reference TRBV7-2 and TRBJ2-5, the CDR3 gives the full variable domain: GAGVSQSPSNKVTEKGKDVELRCDPISGHTALYWYRQSLGQGLEFLIYFQGNSAPDKSGLPSDRFSAERTGGSVSTLTIQRTQQEDSAVYLCASSLDAGGVRETQYFGPGTRLLVL.